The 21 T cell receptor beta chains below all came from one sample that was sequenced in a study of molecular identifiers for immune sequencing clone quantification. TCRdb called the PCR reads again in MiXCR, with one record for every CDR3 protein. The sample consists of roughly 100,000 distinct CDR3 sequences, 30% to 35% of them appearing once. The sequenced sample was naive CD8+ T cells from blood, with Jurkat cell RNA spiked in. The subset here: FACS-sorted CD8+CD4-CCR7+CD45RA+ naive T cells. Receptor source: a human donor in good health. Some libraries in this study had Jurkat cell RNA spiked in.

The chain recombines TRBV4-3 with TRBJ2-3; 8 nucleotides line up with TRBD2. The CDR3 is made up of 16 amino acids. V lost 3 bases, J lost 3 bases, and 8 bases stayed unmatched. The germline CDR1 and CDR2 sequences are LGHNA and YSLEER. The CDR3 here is CASSQESGSQTDTQYF. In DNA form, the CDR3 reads TGCGCCAGCAGCCAGGAGAGCGGGAGTCAAACAGATACGCAGTATTTT.

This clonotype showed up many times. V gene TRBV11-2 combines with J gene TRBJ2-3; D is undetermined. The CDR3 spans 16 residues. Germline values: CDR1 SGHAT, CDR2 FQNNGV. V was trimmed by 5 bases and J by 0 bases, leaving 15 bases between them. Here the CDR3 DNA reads TGTGCCAGCAGCCCTTCCTGGACCCATAGCACAGATACGCAGTATTTT. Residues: CASSPSWTHSTDTQYF.

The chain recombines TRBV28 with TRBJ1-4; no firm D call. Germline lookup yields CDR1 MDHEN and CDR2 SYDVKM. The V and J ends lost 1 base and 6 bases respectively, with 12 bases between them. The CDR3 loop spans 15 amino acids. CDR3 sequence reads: CASSLFLGRDEKLFF. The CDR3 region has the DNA TGTGCCAGCAGTTTATTCCTGGGCCGAGATGAAAAACTGTTTTTT.

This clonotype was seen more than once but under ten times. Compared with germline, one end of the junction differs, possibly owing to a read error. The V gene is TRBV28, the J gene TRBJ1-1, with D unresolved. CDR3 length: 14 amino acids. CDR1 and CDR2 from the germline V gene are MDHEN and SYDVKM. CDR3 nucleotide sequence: TGTGCCGGCAGTTCACGACGATTGAACACTGAAGCTTTCTTT. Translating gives CAGSSRRLNTEAFF.

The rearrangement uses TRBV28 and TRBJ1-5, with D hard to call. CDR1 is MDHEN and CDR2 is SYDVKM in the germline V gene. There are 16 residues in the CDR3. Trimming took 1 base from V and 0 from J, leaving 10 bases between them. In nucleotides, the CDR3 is TGTGCCAGCAGTTTATTGGGCCGTTATAGCAATCAGCCCCAGCATTTT. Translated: CASSLLGRYSNQPQHF.

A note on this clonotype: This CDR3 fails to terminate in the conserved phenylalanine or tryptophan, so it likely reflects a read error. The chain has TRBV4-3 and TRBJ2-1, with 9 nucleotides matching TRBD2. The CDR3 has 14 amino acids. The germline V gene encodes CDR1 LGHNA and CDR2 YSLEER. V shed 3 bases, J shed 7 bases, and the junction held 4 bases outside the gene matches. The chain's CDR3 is CASSHGTSTNEQFS. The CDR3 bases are TGCGCCAGCAGCCATGGGACTAGCACGAATGAGCAGTTCTCC.

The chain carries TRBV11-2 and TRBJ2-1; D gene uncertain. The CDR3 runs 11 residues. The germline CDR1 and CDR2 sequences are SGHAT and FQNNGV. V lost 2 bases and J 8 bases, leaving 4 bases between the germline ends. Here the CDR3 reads CASSLSYEQFF. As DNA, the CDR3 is TGTGCCAGCAGCTTAAGCTATGAGCAGTTCTTC.

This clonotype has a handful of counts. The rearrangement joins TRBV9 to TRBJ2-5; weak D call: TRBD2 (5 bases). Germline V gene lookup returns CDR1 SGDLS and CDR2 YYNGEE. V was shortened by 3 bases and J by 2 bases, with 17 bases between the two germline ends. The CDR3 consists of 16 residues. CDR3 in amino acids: CASSARALEPQETQYF. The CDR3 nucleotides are TGTGCCAGCAGCGCCCGGGCACTAGAACCTCAAGAGACCCAGTACTTC. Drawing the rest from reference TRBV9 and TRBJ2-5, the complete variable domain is DSGVTQTPKHLITATGQRVTLRCSPRSGDLSVYWYQQSLDQGLQFLIQYYNGEERAKGNILERFSAQQFPDLHSELNLSSLELGDSALYFCASSARALEPQETQYFGPGTRLLVL.

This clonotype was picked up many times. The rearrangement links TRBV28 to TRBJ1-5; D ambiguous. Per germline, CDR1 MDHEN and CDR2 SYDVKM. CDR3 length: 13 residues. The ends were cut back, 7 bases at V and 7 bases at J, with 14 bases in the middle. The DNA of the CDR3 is TGTGCCAGCACTCACGGGGAGGTCCAGCCCCAGCATTTT. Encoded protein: CASTHGEVQPQHF.

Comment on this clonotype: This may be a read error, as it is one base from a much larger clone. The CDR3 sequence: CASRGWAATQYF. The CDR3, as DNA: TGTGCCAGCAGGGGGTGGGCAGCTACGCAGTATTTT. The chain couples TRBV28 to TRBJ2-3; the D is unclear. Germline V CDR1 and CDR2: MDHEN, SYDVKM. Trimming cost V 6 bases and J 8 bases, with 12 bases left between them. The CDR3 covers 12 residues.

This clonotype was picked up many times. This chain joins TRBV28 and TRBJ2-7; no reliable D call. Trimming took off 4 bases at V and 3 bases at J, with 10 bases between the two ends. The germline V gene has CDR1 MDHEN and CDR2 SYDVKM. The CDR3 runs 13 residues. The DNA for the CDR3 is TGTGCCAGCAGTTCCCCGGACGGCTACGAGCAGTACTTC. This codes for CASSSPDGYEQYF.

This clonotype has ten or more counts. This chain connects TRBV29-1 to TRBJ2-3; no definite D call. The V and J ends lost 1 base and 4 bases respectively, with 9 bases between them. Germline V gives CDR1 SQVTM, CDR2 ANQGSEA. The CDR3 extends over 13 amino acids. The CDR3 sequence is CSVEGLSPDTQYF. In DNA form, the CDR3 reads TGCAGCGTTGAAGGACTTTCACCAGATACGCAGTATTTT.

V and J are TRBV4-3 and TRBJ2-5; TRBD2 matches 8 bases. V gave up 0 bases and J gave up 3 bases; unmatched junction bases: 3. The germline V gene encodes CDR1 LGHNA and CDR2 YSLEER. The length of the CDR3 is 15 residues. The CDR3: CASSQETSEKETQYF. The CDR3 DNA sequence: TGCGCCAGCAGCCAAGAGACTAGCGAGAAAGAGACCCAGTACTTC.

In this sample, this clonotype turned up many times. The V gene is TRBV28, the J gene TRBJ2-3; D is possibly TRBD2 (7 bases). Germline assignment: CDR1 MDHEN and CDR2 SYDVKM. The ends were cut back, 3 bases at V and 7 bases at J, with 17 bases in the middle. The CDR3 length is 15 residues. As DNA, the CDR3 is TGTGCCAGCAGTTTGGGGGCCGGGAGGTGGAATACGCAGTATTTT. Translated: CASSLGAGRWNTQYF.

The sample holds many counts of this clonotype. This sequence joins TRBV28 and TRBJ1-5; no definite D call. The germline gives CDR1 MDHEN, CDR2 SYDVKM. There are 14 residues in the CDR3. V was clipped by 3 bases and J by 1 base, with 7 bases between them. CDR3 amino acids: CASSFWASNQPQHF. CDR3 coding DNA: TGTGCCAGCAGTTTCTGGGCGAGCAATCAGCCCCAGCATTTT.

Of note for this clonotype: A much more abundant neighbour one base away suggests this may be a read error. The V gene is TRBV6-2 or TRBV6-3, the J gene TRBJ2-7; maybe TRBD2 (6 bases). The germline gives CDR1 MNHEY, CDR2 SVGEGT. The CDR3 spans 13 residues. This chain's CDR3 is CASSPSSGYEQSF. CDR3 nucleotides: TGTGCCAGCAGCCCAAGCAGCGGGTACGAGCAGTCCTTC.

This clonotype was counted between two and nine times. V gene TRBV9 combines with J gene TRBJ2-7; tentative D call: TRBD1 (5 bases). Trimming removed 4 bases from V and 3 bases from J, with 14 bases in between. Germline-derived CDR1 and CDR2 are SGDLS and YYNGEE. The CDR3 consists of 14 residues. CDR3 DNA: TGTGCCAGCAGCCCAAGTAGGGGTTTCTACGAGCAGTACTTC. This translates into CASSPSRGFYEQYF.

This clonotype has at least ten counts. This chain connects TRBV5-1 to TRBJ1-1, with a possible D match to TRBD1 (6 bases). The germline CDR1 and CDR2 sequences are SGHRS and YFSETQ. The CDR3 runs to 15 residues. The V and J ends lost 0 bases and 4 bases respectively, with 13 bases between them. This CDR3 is CASSLAGQGTTEAFF. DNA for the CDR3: TGCGCCAGCAGCTTGGCGGGTCAGGGGACCACTGAAGCTTTCTTT.

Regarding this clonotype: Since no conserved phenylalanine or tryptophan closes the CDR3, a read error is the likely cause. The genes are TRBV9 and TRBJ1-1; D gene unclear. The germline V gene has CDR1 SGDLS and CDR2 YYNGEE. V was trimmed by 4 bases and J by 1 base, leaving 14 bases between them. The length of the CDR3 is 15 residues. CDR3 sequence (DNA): TGTGCCAGCAGCCCTTACAGCGATCCGAACACTGAAGCTTTCTCT. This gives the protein CASSPYSDPNTEAFS.

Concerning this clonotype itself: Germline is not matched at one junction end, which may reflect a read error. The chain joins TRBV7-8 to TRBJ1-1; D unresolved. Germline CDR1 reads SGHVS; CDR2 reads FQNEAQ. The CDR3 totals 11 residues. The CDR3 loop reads CASMPNTEAIF. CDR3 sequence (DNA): TGTGCCAGCATGCCGAACACTGAAGCTATCTTT.

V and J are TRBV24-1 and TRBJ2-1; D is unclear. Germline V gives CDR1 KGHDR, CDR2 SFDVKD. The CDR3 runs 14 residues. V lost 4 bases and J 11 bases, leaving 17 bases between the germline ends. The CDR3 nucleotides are TGTGCCACCAGTGACCCGAACCCTATTAGGAAGCAGTTCTTC. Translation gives CATSDPNPIRKQFF.